What follows is one TCR beta chain and its context. Its specificity is not known. The data belong to a study of T cell responses to AZD1222 COVID-19 vaccine. Across the study: Pooled together were second doses at about 4 or about 12 weeks. Study-wide results and limits: Epitopes outside B.1.351 and B.1.1.7 mutated regions reportedly drew nearly half of spike TCRs. Increased Spike-specific TCR breadth and depth were observed after two AZD1222 doses. Donors were mostly white British, more females; clonal diversity possibly underestimated.

This CDR3 is 15 amino acids long. The V segment lost 0 bases and the J segment 8 bases; nucleotides outside the gene matches: 8. Germline lookup yields CDR1 LGHNA and CDR2 YNFKEQ. Repertoires were generated with immunoSEQ multiplex PCR, while TCRdb's copy carries only in-frame clones and drops some. This sample has 120,000 or so clones, with almost 95% found just once. This receptor was taken from an adult in good health. The sample consisted of peripheral blood, taken on day 0 of AZD1222 vaccination. The V call is TRBV4-2, the J call TRBJ1-2, with TRBD1 identical over 8 bases. CDR3 residues: CASSQEKTGETGYTF. For the CDR3, the DNA is TGTGCCAGCAGCCAAGAAAAGACAGGGGAGACGGGCTACACCTTC.